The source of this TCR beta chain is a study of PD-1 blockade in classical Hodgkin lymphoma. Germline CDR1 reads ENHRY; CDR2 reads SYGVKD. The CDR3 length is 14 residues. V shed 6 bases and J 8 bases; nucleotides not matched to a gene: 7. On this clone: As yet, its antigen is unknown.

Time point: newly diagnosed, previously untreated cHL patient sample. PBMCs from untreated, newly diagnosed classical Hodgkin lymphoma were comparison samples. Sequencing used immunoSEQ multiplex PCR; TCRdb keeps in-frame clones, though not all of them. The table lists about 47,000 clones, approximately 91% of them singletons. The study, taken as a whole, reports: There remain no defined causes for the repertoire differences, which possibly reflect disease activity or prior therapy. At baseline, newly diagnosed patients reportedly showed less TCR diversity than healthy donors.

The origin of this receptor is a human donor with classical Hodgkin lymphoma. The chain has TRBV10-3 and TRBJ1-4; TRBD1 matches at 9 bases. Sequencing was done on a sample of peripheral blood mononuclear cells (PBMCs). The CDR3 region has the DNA TGTGCCATCAGAGCCGGGACAGGGAGCGAAAAACTGTTTTTT. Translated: CAIRAGTGSEKLFF.